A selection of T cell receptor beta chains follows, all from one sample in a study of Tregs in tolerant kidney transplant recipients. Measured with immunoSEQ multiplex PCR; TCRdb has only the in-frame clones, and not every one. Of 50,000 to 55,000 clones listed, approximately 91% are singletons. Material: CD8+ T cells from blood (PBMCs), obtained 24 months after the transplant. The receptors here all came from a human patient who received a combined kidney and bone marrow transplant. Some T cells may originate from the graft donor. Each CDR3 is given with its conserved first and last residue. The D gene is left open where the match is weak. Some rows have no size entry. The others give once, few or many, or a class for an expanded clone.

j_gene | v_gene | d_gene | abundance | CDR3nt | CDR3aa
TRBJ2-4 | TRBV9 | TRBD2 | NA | TGTGCCAGCAGCGTAGTCTCCAGCGGGGAAGCCAAAAACATTCAGTACTTC | CASSVVSSGEAKNIQYF
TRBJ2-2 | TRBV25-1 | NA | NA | TGTGCCAGCAGTGAATTCGCGAATTCCGGGGAGCTGTTTTTT | CASSEFANSGELFF
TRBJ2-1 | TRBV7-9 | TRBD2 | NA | TGTGCCAGCAGCTACCTAGCGGTCGCGAAGGAGCAGTTCTTC | CASSYLAVAKEQFF
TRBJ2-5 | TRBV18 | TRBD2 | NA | TGTGCCAGCTCACCACGGCCGGGGAGGGGCGGACAAGAGACCCAGTACTTC | CASSPRPGRGGQETQYF
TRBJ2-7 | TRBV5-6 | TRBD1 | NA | TGTGCCAGCAGCTTAATCGACAGGGTGGACGAGCAGTACTTC | CASSLIDRVDEQYF
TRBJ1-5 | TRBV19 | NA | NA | TGTGCCAGTAGTATAGTGGCAGGGATCCAGCCCCAGCATTTT | CASSIVAGIQPQHF
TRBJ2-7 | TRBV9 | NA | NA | TGTGCCAGCAGCAACCAGAACGACGAGCAGTACTTC | CASSNQNDEQYF
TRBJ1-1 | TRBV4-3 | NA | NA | TGCGCCAGCAGCCAAGATCGGGCAGGGGCCCCTGAAGCTTTCTTT | CASSQDRAGAPEAFF
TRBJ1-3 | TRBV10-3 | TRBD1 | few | TGTGCCATCAGAAAAACGAACAGGGGGAATACCTTAAGCTCTGGAAACACCATATATTTT | CAIRKTNRGNTLSSGNTIYF
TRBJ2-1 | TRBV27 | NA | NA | TGTGCCAGCAGTTTAAATAGCGGCTTATACAGGGAGCAGTTCTTC | CASSLNSGLYREQFF
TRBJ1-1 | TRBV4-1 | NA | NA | TGCGCCAGCAGCCTCATGCTCAGGGTCGTTGGCACTGAAGCTTTCTTT | CASSLMLRVVGTEAFF
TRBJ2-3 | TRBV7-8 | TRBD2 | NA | TGTGCCAGCAGCTTAGAATTAGCGGGGGCCTCCACAGATACGCAGTATTTT | CASSLELAGASTDTQYF
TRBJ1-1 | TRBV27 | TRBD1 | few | TGTGCCAGCAGATCAGGGGGCACTGAAGCTTTCTTT | CASRSGGTEAFF
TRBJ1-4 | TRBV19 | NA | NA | TGTGCCAGTAGTTCAGCGGGAGGGACTAATGAAAAACTGTTTTTT | CASSSAGGTNEKLFF
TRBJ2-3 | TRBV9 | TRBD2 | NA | TGTGCCAGCAGCCGACTAGCGGCGGGGACAGATACGCAGTATTTT | CASSRLAAGTDTQYF
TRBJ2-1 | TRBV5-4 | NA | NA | TGTGCCAGCAGCTCTAGCCGCTGGCTCGGCAATGAGCAGTTCTTC | CASSSSRWLGNEQFF
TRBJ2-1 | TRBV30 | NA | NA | TGTGCCTGGAGTGTCTACCAAGAGCAGTTCTTC | CAWSVYQEQFF